The table lists the clone carrying this TCR beta chain with a count of one. This sequence may be a read error, since a much larger clone differs from it by one base. CDR3 length: 16 residues. V lost 2 bases and J lost 0, with 11 bases in between. Germline CDR1 KGHDR, CDR2 SFDVKD. Primed by a sample-barcoded 5' primer and a J-beta primer mix, a second PCR proceeded for about 6 to 11 cycles. From the 5' RACE reads, TCRdb called clonotypes with MiXCR, one entry per CDR3 protein. The data hold 750,000 to 1,000,000 distinct CDR3 sequences, with just under 30% observed a single time. This specimen belongs to a study of blood T cells in healthy people across ages. This same sample was also part of a study on T cells of mothers and their children.

The sequencing input was blood. The chain joins TRBV24-1 to TRBJ2-3; no firm D call. The TCR sequence derives from a woman aged 40 to 49 in good health. The CDR3 DNA reads TGTGCCACCAGTGATTCGCCAGGTTCTAGCACAGATACGCAGTATTTT. Residues: CATSDSPGSSTDTQYF.